This TCR beta chain was captured in a study of cytomegalovirus exposure and HLA in healthy donors. Donors sampled were nominally healthy, though unrecorded immune exposures were likely. PCR primers comprised 60 Vbeta and 13 Jbeta primers. Sequencing was performed with immunoSEQ multiplex PCR; in TCRdb, only in-frame clones are kept and a portion is missing. The sample lists about 200,000 clones; roughly an eighth were seen once. Study-wide results and limits: In a later analysis, several top co-occurrence clusters appeared linked to parvovirus B19, influenza, CMV and Epstein-Barr virus.

This clone was counted between two and nine times. Antigen specificity is unknown. Germline V lookup: CDR1 SGHTA, CDR2 FQGNSA. The V gene lost 5 bases and the J gene lost 2 bases, with 7 bases spanning the gap. The CDR3 contains 13 residues. The sequencing input was PBMCs. The clonotype originates from a man aged 50 to 59 in good health and CMV-seropositive. The gene calls are TRBV7-2 and TRBJ1-5, with a tentative D call TRBD1 (6 bases). The CDR3: CASSHRGNQPQHF. The CDR3 DNA reads as TGTGCCAGCAGCCACAGGGGCAATCAGCCCCAGCATTTT.